This entry concerns a single TCR beta chain. Its specificity is not known. Investigators reverse transcribed all isolated RNA, so they sequenced expressed TCRB transcripts. Sequenced by immunoSEQ multiplex PCR; TCRdb stores in-frame clones only, minus some. Of 600,000 to 700,000 clones in the sample, roughly 13% are singletons; the top ten hold about 0.02%. This entry comes from a study of beta chain features in type 1 diabetes. Study results and caveats: In all four CD4+ subsets, TCRB CDR3 length was significantly, moderately reduced in type 1 diabetes.

Germline V gene sequence: CDR1 MNHNY, CDR2 SVGAGI (reference sequence). This CDR3 is 15 amino acids long. Unmatched junction bases numbered 8, after V lost 6 bases and J lost 3 bases. This TCR derives from a man between 18 and 35 years old with type 1 diabetes. Input material: naive CD4+ T cells from blood. The chain carries TRBV6-6 and TRBJ2-4; TRBD1 aligns across 7 bases. CDR3 nucleotide sequence: TGTGCCAGCAGCACCGGGACAGTCGACAAAAACATTCAGTACTTC. Its translation: CASSTGTVDKNIQYF.